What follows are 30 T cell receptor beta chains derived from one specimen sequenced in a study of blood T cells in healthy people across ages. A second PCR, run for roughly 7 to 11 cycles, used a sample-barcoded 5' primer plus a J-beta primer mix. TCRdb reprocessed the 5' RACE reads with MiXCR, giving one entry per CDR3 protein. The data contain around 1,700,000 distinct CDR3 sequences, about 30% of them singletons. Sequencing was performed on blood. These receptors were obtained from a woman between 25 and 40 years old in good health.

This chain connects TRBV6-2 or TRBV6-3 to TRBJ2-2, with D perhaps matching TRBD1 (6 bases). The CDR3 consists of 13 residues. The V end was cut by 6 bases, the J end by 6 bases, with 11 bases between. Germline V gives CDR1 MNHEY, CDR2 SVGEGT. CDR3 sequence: CASRGAAAGELFF. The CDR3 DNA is TGTGCCAGCAGGGGGGCGGCGGCCGGGGAGCTGTTTTTT.

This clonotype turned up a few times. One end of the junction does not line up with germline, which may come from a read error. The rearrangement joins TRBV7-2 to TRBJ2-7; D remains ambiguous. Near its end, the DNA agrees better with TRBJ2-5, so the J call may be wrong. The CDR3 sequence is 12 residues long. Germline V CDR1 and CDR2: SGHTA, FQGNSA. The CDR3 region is CAGRPSLETQYF. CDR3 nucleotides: TGTGCCGGCAGACCAAGTTTGGAGACCCAGTACTTC.

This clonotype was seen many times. DNA of the CDR3: TGTGCCAGCAGCTCCAAGACAGACTACGAGCAGTACTTC. Amino acid sequence: CASSSKTDYEQYF. The genes are TRBV7-6 and TRBJ2-7, with D possibly being TRBD1 (5 bases). CDR1 and CDR2 from the germline V gene are SGHVS and FNYEAQ. The CDR3 runs 13 residues. Trimming left V 4 bases short and J 3 bases short, with 10 bases between.

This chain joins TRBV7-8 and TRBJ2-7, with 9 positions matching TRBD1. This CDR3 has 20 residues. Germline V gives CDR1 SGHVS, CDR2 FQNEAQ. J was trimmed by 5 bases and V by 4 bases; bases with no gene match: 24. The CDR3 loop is CASSSYIRGSHRGRTNEQYF. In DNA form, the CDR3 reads TGTGCCAGCAGCTCATATATCCGGGGGTCTCACAGGGGGCGAACTAACGAGCAGTACTTC.

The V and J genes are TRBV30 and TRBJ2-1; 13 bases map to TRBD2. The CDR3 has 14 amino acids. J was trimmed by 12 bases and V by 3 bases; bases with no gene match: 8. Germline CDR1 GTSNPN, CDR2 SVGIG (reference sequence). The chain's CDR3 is CAWSSLGLAGAQFF. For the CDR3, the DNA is TGTGCCTGGAGCTCCCTAGGACTAGCGGGAGCGCAGTTCTTC.

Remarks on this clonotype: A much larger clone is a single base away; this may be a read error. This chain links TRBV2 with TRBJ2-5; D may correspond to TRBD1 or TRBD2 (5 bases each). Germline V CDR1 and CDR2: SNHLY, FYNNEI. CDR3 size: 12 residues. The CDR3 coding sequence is TGTACCAGCACTTACAAAGGGGAGCTGCAGTACTTC. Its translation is CTSTYKGELQYF. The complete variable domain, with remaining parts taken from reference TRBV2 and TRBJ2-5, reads EPEVTQTPSHQVTQMGQEVILRCVPISNHLYFYWYRQILGQKVEFLVSFYNNEISEKSEIFDDQFSVERPDGSNFTLKIRSTKLEDSAMYFCTSTYKGELQYFGPGTRLLVL.

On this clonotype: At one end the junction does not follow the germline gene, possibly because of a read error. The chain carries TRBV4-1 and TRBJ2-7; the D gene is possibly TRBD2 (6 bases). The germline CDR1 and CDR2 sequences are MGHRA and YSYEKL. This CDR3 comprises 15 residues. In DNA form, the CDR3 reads TGCGCCAGCGGCCAGATAGTAGCGGCCTCCTACGAGCAGTACTTC. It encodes CASGQIVAASYEQYF.

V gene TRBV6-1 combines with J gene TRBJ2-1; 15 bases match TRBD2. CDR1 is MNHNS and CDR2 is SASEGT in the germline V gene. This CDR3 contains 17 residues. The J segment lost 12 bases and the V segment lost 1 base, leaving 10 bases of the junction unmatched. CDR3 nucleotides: TGTGCCAGCAGTGAAGTGGGACTAGCGGGGGGAAGGCCGGGGCAGTTCTTC. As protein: CASSEVGLAGGRPGQFF.

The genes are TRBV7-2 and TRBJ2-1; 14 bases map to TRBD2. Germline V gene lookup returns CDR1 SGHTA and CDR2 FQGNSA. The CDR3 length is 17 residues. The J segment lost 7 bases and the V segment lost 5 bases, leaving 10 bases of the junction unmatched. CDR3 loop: CASSQGTSGGPWNEQFF. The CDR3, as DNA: TGTGCCAGCAGCCAAGGGACTAGCGGGGGCCCTTGGAATGAGCAGTTCTTC.

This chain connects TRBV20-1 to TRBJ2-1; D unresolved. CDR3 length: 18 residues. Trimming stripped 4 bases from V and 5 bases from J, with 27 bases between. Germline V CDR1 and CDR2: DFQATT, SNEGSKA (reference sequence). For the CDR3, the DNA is TGCAGTGCTATTATTTTCGGGTTAACAAGGCCTCCGGACAATGAGCAGTTCTTC. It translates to CSAIIFGLTRPPDNEQFF.

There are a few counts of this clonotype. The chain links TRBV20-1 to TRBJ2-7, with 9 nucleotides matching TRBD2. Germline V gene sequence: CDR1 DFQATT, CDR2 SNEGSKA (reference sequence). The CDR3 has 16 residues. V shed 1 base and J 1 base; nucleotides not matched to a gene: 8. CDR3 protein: CSARGSGGKTSYEQYF. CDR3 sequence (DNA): TGCAGTGCTAGAGGTAGCGGGGGCAAGACTTCCTACGAGCAGTACTTC.

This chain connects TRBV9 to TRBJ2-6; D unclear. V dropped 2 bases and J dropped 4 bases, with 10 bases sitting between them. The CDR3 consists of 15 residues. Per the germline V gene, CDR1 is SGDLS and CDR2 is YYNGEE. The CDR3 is CASSVLSAGANVLTF. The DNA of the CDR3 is TGTGCCAGCAGCGTCCTTTCGGCCGGGGCCAACGTCCTGACTTTC. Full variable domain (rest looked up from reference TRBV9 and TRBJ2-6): DSGVTQTPKHLITATGQRVTLRCSPRSGDLSVYWYQQSLDQGLQFLIQYYNGEERAKGNILERFSAQQFPDLHSELNLSSLELGDSALYFCASSVLSAGANVLTFGAGSRLTVL.

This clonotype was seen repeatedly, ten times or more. In DNA, the CDR3 is TGTGCCAGCAGTTTATCGCGTCCCCCCGGAAACATTCAGTACTTC. Protein product: CASSLSRPPGNIQYF. This rearrangement joins TRBV27 to TRBJ2-4; D gene uncertain. V lost 0 bases and J 6 bases, leaving 12 bases between the germline ends. The CDR3 loop spans 15 amino acids. Germline V gene lookup returns CDR1 MNHEY and CDR2 SMNVEV (reference sequence).

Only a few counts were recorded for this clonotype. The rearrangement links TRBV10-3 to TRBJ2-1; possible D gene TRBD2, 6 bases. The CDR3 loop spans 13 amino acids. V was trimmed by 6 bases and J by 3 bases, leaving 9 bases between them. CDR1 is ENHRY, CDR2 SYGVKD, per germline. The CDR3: CAISGTGYNEQFF. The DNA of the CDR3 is TGTGCCATCAGCGGGACTGGCTACAATGAGCAGTTCTTC.

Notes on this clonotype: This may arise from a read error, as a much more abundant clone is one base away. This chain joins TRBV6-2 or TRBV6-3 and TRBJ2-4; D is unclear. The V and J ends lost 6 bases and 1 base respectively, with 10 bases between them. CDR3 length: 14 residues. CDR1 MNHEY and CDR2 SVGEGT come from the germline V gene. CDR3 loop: CASSQDMAKNIQYF. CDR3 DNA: TGTGCCAGCAGCCAAGACATGGCCAAAAACATTCAGTACTTC.

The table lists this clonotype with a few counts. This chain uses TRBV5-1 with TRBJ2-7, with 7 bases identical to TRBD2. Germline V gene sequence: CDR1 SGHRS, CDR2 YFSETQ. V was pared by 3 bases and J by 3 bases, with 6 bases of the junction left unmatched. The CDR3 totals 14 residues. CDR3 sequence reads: CASSSGGGVYEQYF. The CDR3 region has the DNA TGCGCCAGCAGCTCCGGGGGAGGGGTCTACGAGCAGTACTTC.

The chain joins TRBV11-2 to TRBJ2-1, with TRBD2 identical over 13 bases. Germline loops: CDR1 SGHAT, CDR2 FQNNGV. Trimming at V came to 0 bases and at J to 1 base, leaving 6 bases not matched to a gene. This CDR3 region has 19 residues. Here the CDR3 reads CASSLEGTSGARSYNEQFF. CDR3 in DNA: TGTGCCAGCAGCTTAGAAGGGACTAGCGGGGCCCGATCCTACAATGAGCAGTTCTTC.

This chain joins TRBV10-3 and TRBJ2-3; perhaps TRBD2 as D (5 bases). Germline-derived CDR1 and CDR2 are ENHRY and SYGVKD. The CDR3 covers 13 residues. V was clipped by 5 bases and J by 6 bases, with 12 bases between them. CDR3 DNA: TGTGCCATCAGTAGTGGGAGTCCGGATACGCAGTATTTT. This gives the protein CAISSGSPDTQYF.

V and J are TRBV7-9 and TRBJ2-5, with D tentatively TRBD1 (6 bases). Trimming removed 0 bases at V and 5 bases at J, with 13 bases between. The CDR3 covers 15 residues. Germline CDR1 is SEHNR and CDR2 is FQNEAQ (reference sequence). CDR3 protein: CASSLARTVEETQYF. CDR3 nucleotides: TGTGCCAGCAGCTTAGCGCGGACAGTGGAGGAGACCCAGTACTTC.

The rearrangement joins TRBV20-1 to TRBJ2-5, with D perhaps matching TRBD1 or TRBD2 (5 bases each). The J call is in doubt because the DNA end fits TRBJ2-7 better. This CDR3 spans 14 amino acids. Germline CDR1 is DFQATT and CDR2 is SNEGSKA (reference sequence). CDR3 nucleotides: TGCAGTGTTATGAACCGGGACGTAGCCTACGAGCAGTACTTC. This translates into CSVMNRDVAYEQYF.

The CDR3 nucleotides are TGCAGCGTGGGCTTACTAGCGGGAGTGGAGCAGTTCTTC. The encoded protein is CSVGLLAGVEQFF. The chain links TRBV29-1 to TRBJ2-1; 11 bases are a match to TRBD2. J was trimmed by 10 bases and V by 6 bases; bases with no gene match: 8. This CDR3 comprises 13 residues. Per germline, CDR1 SQVTM and CDR2 ANQGSEA.

The chain's CDR3 is CASSLGADSSSGELFF. In nucleotides, the CDR3 is TGCGCCAGCAGCTTGGGGGCCGACTCGTCTAGCGGGGAGCTGTTTTTT. This chain uses TRBV5-1 with TRBJ2-2, with D hard to call. The CDR3 totals 16 residues. Trimming removed 0 bases from V and 7 bases from J, with 16 bases in between. The germline V gene encodes CDR1 SGHRS and CDR2 YFSETQ.

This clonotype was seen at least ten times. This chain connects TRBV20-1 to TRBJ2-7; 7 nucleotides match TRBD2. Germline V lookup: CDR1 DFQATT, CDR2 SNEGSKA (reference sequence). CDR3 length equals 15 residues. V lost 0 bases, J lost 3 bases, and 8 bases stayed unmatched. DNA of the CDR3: TGCAGTGCTAGAGAGTCGTTGGGGGGGAGCTACGAGCAGTACTTC. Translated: CSARESLGGSYEQYF.

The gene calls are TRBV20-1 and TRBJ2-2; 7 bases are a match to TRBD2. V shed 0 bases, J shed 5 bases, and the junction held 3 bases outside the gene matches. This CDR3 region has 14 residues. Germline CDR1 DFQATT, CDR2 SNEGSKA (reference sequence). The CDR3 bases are TGCAGTGCTAGAGATCAGGGAGGGACCGGGGAGCTGTTTTTT. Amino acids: CSARDQGGTGELFF.

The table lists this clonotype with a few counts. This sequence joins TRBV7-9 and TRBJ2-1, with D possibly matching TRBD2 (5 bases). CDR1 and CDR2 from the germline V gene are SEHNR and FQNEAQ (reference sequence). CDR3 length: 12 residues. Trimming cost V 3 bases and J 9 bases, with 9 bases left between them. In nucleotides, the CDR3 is TGTGCCAGCAGCTTCGACGGAGGTGAGCAGTTCTTC. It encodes CASSFDGGEQFF.

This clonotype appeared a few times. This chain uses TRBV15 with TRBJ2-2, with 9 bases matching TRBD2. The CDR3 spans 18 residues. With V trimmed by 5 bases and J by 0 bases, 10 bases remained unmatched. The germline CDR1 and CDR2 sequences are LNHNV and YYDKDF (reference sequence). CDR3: CATSRSGLARPNTGELFF. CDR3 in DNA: TGTGCCACCAGCCGTTCGGGACTAGCCAGACCGAACACCGGGGAGCTGTTTTTT.

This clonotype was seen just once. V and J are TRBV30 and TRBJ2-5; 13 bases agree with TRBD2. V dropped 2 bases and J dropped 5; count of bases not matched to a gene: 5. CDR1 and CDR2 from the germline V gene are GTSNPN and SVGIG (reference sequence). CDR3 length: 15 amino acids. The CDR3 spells CAWSWTSGSGETQYF. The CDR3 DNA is TGTGCCTGGAGTTGGACTAGCGGGAGCGGCGAGACCCAGTACTTC.

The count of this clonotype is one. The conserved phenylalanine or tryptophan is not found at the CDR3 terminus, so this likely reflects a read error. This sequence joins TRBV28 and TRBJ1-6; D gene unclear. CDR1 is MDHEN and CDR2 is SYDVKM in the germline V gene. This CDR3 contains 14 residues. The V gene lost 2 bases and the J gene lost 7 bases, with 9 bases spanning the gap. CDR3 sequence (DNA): TGTGCCAGCAGTTTAACAGAGACCAATTCACCCCTCCACTTG. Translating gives CASSLTETNSPLHL.

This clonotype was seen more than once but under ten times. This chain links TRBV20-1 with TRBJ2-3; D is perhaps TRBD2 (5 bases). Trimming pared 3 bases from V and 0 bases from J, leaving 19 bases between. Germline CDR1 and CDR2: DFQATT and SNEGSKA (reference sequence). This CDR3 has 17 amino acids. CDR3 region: CSARELGEIPSTDTQYF. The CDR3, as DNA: TGCAGTGCTAGGGAGCTCGGGGAAATCCCTAGCACAGATACGCAGTATTTT.

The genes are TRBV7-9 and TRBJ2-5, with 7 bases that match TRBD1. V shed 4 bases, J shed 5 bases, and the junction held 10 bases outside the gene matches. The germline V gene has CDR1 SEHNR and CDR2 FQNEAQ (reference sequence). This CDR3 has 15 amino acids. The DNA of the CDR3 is TGTGCCAGCAGCTCCCTCTCCCACAGGGGTGAGACCCAGTACTTC. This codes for CASSSLSHRGETQYF.